One sample yielded the 17 T cell receptor beta chains listed below, sequenced in a study of blood T cell repertoires in COVID-19. TCRdb's copy holds only in-frame clones and misses some; the assay was immunoSEQ multiplex PCR. The repertoire holds about 140,000 clones, 75% to 90% seen once, with 9.5% to 11% in the top ten. Sequencing used peripheral blood. These receptors all come from a woman over 75 with acute or convalescent COVID-19.

This rearrangement joins TRBV7-2 to TRBJ1-1, with a tentative D call TRBD1 (6 bases). Trimming removed 2 bases from V and 6 bases from J, with 13 bases in between. The CDR3 is 14 residues long. Germline CDR1 SGHTA, CDR2 FQGNSA. The CDR3 nucleotides read TGTGCCAGCAGCTTATCCCTCAGGGGCGCTGAAGCTTTCTTT. Amino acids: CASSLSLRGAEAFF.

V is TRBV5-1 and J is TRBJ2-7, with a possible D match to TRBD2 (5 bases). This CDR3 spans 14 amino acids. Germline V gene sequence: CDR1 SGHRS, CDR2 YFSETQ. V lost 0 bases and J 5 bases, leaving 12 bases between the germline ends. CDR3 region: CASSLVRGLNEQYF. The CDR3 nucleotides are TGCGCCAGCAGCTTGGTTCGGGGATTGAACGAGCAGTACTTC.

The chain is built from TRBV7-2 and TRBJ2-2; D remains unclear. Germline V CDR1 and CDR2: SGHTA, FQGNSA. V lost 1 base and J lost 4, with 7 bases in between. CDR3 size: 14 residues. This CDR3 is CASSLVPSTGELFF. The CDR3, as DNA: TGTGCCAGCAGCTTAGTGCCTAGCACCGGGGAGCTGTTTTTT.

The rearrangement uses TRBV30 and TRBJ2-5, with TRBD1 matching 7 bases. Germline values: CDR1 GTSNPN, CDR2 SVGIG (reference sequence). J was trimmed by 6 bases and V by 2 bases; bases with no gene match: 9. The CDR3 is 14 amino acids. The CDR3, as DNA: TGTGCCTGGAGTAAGGGGGCTCCCGCGAAGACCCAGTACTTC. This translates into CAWSKGAPAKTQYF. Full variable domain (missing parts from reference TRBV30 and TRBJ2-5): SQTIHQWPATLVQPVGSPLSLECTVEGTSNPNLYWYRQAAGRGLQLLFYSVGIGQISSEVPQNLSASRPQDRQFILSSKKLLLSDSGFYLCAWSKGAPAKTQYFGPGTRLLVL.

The chain combines TRBV11-2 with TRBJ1-1; no reliable D call. V was shortened by 1 base and J by 3 bases, with 12 bases between the two germline ends. The germline V gene encodes CDR1 SGHAT and CDR2 FQNNGV. CDR3 length: 15 amino acids. This chain's CDR3 is CASSLVPGGYTEAFF. The DNA for the CDR3 is TGTGCCAGCAGCTTAGTCCCGGGAGGTTACACTGAAGCTTTCTTT.

The rearrangement links TRBV5-1 to TRBJ1-5, with TRBD1 identical over 8 bases. CDR1 is SGHRS, CDR2 YFSETQ, per germline. V was clipped by 1 base and J by 2 bases; unmatched bases: 2. The CDR3 length is 15 residues. The CDR3 DNA reads TGCGCCAGCAGCTTGACAGGGGGAGGCAATCAGCCCCAGCATTTT. It specifies CASSLTGGGNQPQHF.

The rearrangement joins TRBV12-3 or TRBV12-4 to TRBJ2-5, with D unresolved. The CDR3 spans 11 residues. The V end was cut by 6 bases, the J end by 2 bases, with 4 bases between. The chain's CDR3 is CASSQQETQYF. CDR3 DNA sequence: TGTGCCAGCAGCCAACAAGAGACCCAGTACTTC.

The chain carries TRBV18 and TRBJ2-1; TRBD2 is a possible D gene (5 bases). The V end lost 3 bases, the J end lost 10 bases, and 10 bases lay between the germline ends. The V gene's germline CDR1 is KGHSH and CDR2 LQKENI. CDR3 length: 12 amino acids. CDR3 sequence reads: CASSPGETEQFF. Written as DNA, the CDR3 is TGTGCCAGCTCACCGGGAGAGACGGAGCAGTTCTTC. The full variable domain, in which reference TRBV18 and TRBJ2-1 provide the parts outside the CDR3, is NAGVMQNPRHLVRRRGQEARLRCSPMKGHSHVYWYRQLPEEGLKFMVYLQKENIIDESGMPKERFSAEFPKEGPSILRIQQVVRGDSAAYFCASSPGETEQFFGPGTRLTVL.

The genes are TRBV19 and TRBJ1-1; tentatively, D is TRBD1 (6 bases). This CDR3 comprises 20 residues. V was trimmed by 1 base and J by 0 bases, leaving 24 bases between them. Germline V gene data show CDR1 as LNHDA and CDR2 as SQIVND (reference sequence). The CDR3 sequence: CASSIGTGIDLRDLNTEAFF. For the CDR3, the DNA is TGTGCCAGTAGTATAGGAACAGGGATCGACCTCAGGGATCTGAACACTGAAGCTTTCTTT.

J is TRBJ1-2 and V is TRBV16; TRBD1 might be the D (6 bases). V was cut by 4 bases and J by 4 bases, with 19 bases left in between. Per germline, CDR1 KGHSY and CDR2 FQNENV. The CDR3 sequence is 16 residues long. In DNA, the CDR3 is TGTGCCAGCAGCCCTCCGGGTGGGGGCGTGCTCTATGGCTACACCTTC. Encoded protein: CASSPPGGGVLYGYTF.

V is TRBV18 and J is TRBJ2-2; tentatively, D is TRBD2 (5 bases). Germline V gene data show CDR1 as KGHSH and CDR2 as LQKENI. Between the trimmed V and J ends, which lost 2 bases and 0 bases, there was a span of 7 bases. The CDR3 totals 15 residues. The CDR3 region has the DNA TGTGCCAGCTCACCAGGAGGCGCGAACACCGGGGAGCTGTTTTTT. Protein sequence: CASSPGGANTGELFF. The full variable domain, rest sourced from reference TRBV18 and TRBJ2-2, is NAGVMQNPRHLVRRRGQEARLRCSPMKGHSHVYWYRQLPEEGLKFMVYLQKENIIDESGMPKERFSAEFPKEGPSILRIQQVVRGDSAAYFCASSPGGANTGELFFGEGSRLTVL.

V usage is TRBV9 and J usage is TRBJ2-2; possible D gene TRBD1, 6 bases. The V end lost 4 bases, the J end lost 6 bases, and 22 bases lay between the germline ends. CDR1 and CDR2 (germline): SGDLS, YYNGEE. The CDR3 length is 17 residues. This chain's CDR3 is CASSPTPPSTGAGELFF. DNA of the CDR3: TGTGCCAGCAGCCCGACCCCGCCCTCGACAGGAGCCGGGGAGCTGTTTTTT.

The gene calls are TRBV11-1 and TRBJ1-1, with 8 bases aligning to TRBD1. Trimming took 5 bases from V and 4 from J; bases not matched to a gene: 6. The CDR3 has 14 amino acids. CDR1 and CDR2 from the germline V gene are SGHAT and FQDESV (reference sequence). The CDR3 loop is CASSHGQGGTEAFF. The CDR3 DNA reads as TGTGCCAGCAGCCACGGACAGGGAGGCACTGAAGCTTTCTTT.

V and J are TRBV10-2 and TRBJ2-5; D may be TRBD2 (5 bases). V lost 6 bases, J lost 9 bases, and 20 bases lay in between. CDR1 WSHSY and CDR2 SAAADI come from the germline V gene. This CDR3 has 14 residues. CDR3 protein: CASRPGKVPLAQYF. The DNA for the CDR3 is TGCGCCAGCAGACCGGGGAAGGTACCCCTCGCCCAGTACTTC.

The chain couples TRBV18 to TRBJ1-2, with D tentatively TRBD1 (6 bases). Trimming pared 2 bases from V and 7 bases from J, leaving 14 bases between. The CDR3 consists of 14 residues. Germline CDR1 and CDR2: KGHSH and LQKENI. CDR3 DNA sequence: TGTGCCAGCTCACCAGATGGGGGCCGGGTTGGCTACACCTTC. Its protein is CASSPDGGRVGYTF.

V and J are TRBV6-4 and TRBJ1-2, with D tentatively TRBD1 (6 bases). In germline, CDR1 is MRHNA, CDR2 SNTAGT. V lost 4 bases and J 5 bases, leaving 20 bases between the germline ends. This CDR3 region has 16 residues. The CDR3 region has the DNA TGTGCCAGCAGTGTACACTACTGGGGGGGCTGGTATGGCTACACCTTC. Its translation is CASSVHYWGGWYGYTF.

This clone was recorded a few times. The chain carries TRBV19 and TRBJ1-5; 8 bases are shared with TRBD1. The CDR3 has 18 residues. V shed 3 bases and J 1 base; nucleotides not matched to a gene: 11. In germline, CDR1 is LNHDA, CDR2 SQIVND (reference sequence). CDR3 nucleotides: TGTGCCAGTAGTATCCTACCCAGGGGGCCGGGAAGCAATCAGCCCCAGCATTTT. Encoded protein: CASSILPRGPGSNQPQHF.